The rows below give T cell receptor beta chains drawn from one sample of a study of blood T cell repertoires in COVID-19. Libraries were prepared by immunoSEQ multiplex PCR; TCRdb keeps only in-frame clonotypes and omits some of them. The table records 95,000 to 150,000 clones, 65% to 85% of them present only once. Sequenced material: peripheral blood. The origin of the receptors is a woman in her 70s with acute or convalescent COVID-19. Both conserved end residues are part of each CDR3. D genes are given only for firm matches. Only part of the rows carry a size: once, few, many, or a class if the clone is expanded.

J	D	V	size	DNA	CDR3
TRBJ2-5	TRBD2	TRBV2	-	TGTGCCGGGGGGGAACTGGAGACCCAGTACTTC	CAGGELETQYF
TRBJ1-1	TRBD1	TRBV3-1/TRBV3-2	once	TGTGCCAGCAGTTCAAGGGACAGGGGGAGGAACACTGAAGCTTTCTTT	CASSSRDRGRNTEAFF
TRBJ2-1	TRBD2	TRBV7-8	-	TGTGCCAGCAGCTTCCGTTCTAGCGGGATCTACAATGAGCAGTTCTTC	CASSFRSSGIYNEQFF
TRBJ2-1	TRBD2	TRBV19	-	TGTGCCAGTAGCCCCCCCAGCGGGGGGTACAATGAGCAGTTCTTC	CASSPPSGGYNEQFF
TRBJ2-3	TRBD2	TRBV4-3	-	TGCGCCAGCAGCCAAAACCCGGCTAGCGGGGGTTACACAGATACGCAGTATTTT	CASSQNPASGGYTDTQYF
TRBJ2-7	TRBD1	TRBV19	few	TGTGCCAGTAGTATGCAGGGGGCCAGCTCCTACGAGCAGTACTTC	CASSMQGASSYEQYF
TRBJ1-2	TRBD1	TRBV6-2/TRBV6-3	-	TGTGCCAGCAGTTACGGACAGGGGACGACTAACTATGGCTACACCTTC	CASSYGQGTTNYGYTF
TRBJ2-3	TRBD2	TRBV7-2	few	TGTGCCAGCAGCAAGACTAGCGGGGGGGCCAGAGATACGCAGTATTTT	CASSKTSGGARDTQYF
TRBJ1-5	-	TRBV30	-	TGTGCCTGGAGTATAGACGGGGGGAGGAATCAGCCCCAGCATTTT	CAWSIDGGRNQPQHF
TRBJ1-1	-	TRBV7-8	-	TGTGCCAGCAGCTTACCGGGACACCGGAACACTGAAGCTTTCTTT	CASSLPGHRNTEAFF
TRBJ1-1	-	TRBV6-4	-	TGTGCCAGCAGTGACTCCCTCACGGGGGACACTGAAGCTTTCTTT	CASSDSLTGDTEAFF
TRBJ2-2	-	TRBV7-8	-	TGTGCCAGCAGCTTATTCTTGTTTGTTACGAACACCGGGGAGCTGTTTTTT	CASSLFLFVTNTGELFF
TRBJ2-2	TRBD2	TRBV13	-	TGTGCCAGCAGCTTCGGGACTACCGCGAACACCGGGGAGCTGTTTTTT	CASSFGTTANTGELFF
TRBJ1-3	-	TRBV19	-	TGTGCCAGTAGTGATTTTACAAAAGGAAACACCATATATTTT	CASSDFTKGNTIYF
TRBJ1-1	-	TRBV5-4	once	TGTGCCAGCAGCTCAGGATGGGGGGGAGACACTGAAGCTTTCTTT	CASSSGWGGDTEAFF
TRBJ2-3	-	TRBV10-2	-	TGCGCCAGCACCCTCGGGGGTAGCACAGATACGCAGTATTTT	CASTLGGSTDTQYF
TRBJ1-1	-	TRBV25-1	-	TGTGCCAGCAGTATACAGGGTAACACTGAAGCTTTCTTT	CASSIQGNTEAFF
TRBJ1-1	TRBD1	TRBV7-9	-	TGTGCCAGCAGCTTCGGTGACAGGGGGCGAAAGACTGAAGCTTTCTTT	CASSFGDRGRKTEAFF
TRBJ1-1	-	TRBV6-2/TRBV6-3	-	TGTGCCAGCAGTTACGGGGGAGGTACTGAAGCTTTCTTT	CASSYGGGTEAFF
TRBJ1-3	-	TRBV7-2	-	TGTGCCAGCAGCTTAGGGACAGTTCTCTCTGGAAACACCATATATTTT	CASSLGTVLSGNTIYF
TRBJ2-2	-	TRBV12-3/TRBV12-4	-	TGTGCCAGCAGTTTGTGGCGAGGGGGGCTGTTTTTT	CASSLWRGGLFF
TRBJ1-5	TRBD1	TRBV7-9	once	TGTGCCAGCAGCGGGGGGACAGGGAGGCTATCAATGGCGCCCCAGCATTTT	CASSGGTGRLSMAPQHF
TRBJ2-1	TRBD2	TRBV4-1	few	TGCGCCAGCAGCCAAGGCCTAGCGGGGGGGCCTGAGCAGTTCTTC	CASSQGLAGGPEQFF
TRBJ1-1	-	TRBV6-5	-	TGTGCCAGCAGTCCGGGGGGGGCGGGAGCTCCTGAAGCTTTCTTT	CASSPGGAGAPEAFF
TRBJ2-5	TRBD2	TRBV24-1	-	TGTGCCACCAGTGATAGCGGGACCCAAGAGACCCAGTACTTC	CATSDSGTQETQYF
TRBJ2-3	TRBD2	TRBV7-3	-	TGTGCCAGCGCGGGGGGGCCACTAGATACGCAGTATTTT	CASAGGPLDTQYF
TRBJ1-4	-	TRBV4-3	once	TGCGCCAGCAGCCGGGGGCGAGTAAATGAAAAACTGTTTTTT	CASSRGRVNEKLFF
TRBJ1-4	-	TRBV5-1	once	TGCGCCAGCAGCTTGGGTTCAAATGAAAAACTGTTTTTT	CASSLGSNEKLFF
TRBJ1-6	-	TRBV11-3	-	TGTGCCAGCAGCTCAGTGAGGAATTCACCCCTCCACTTT	CASSSVRNSPLHF
TRBJ1-3	-	TRBV10-3	-	TGTGCCACAACCTGGGGAGCTGGAAACACCATATATTTT	CATTWGAGNTIYF
TRBJ1-1	-	TRBV9	-	TGTGCCAGCAGCCCTCACAGGGTTCAGGACACTGAAGCTTTCTTT	CASSPHRVQDTEAFF
TRBJ2-3	-	TRBV21-1	once	TGTGCCAGCAGCAACCGCCCAGGGGGCAGGACAGATACGCAGTATTTT	CASSNRPGGRTDTQYF
TRBJ2-4	-	TRBV5-5	-	TGTGCCAGCAGCAAAGGAGGGGTGGACATTCAGTACTTC	CASSKGGVDIQYF
TRBJ1-1	-	TRBV11-3	-	TGTGCCAGCAGCTCGAGGTCAGGGGAAGCTTTCTTT	CASSSRSGEAFF
TRBJ2-1	-	TRBV7-3	few	TGTGCCAGCAGCCCCGGCAGGGGCTCCTACAATGAGCAGTTCTTC	CASSPGRGSYNEQFF
TRBJ1-6	TRBD1	TRBV11-2	few	TGTGCCAGCAGCATCCGACAGGGGGGGTCAGCACCCCTCCACTTT	CASSIRQGGSAPLHF
TRBJ1-1	-	TRBV9	-	TGTGCCAGCAGCGCTCTTCAAGGGGTCTCAGGTGAAGCTTTCTTT	CASSALQGVSGEAFF
TRBJ1-2	TRBD1	TRBV30	-	TGTGCCTGGAGTGTACAGAGGGGACAGGGGATCTATGGCTACACCTTC	CAWSVQRGQGIYGYTF
TRBJ1-1	-	TRBV13	-	TGTGCCAGCAGCTTAGCATGGCAGACACTTGGTCGAACTGAAGCTTTCTTT	CASSLAWQTLGRTEAFF
TRBJ1-5	-	TRBV24-1	-	TGTGCCACCAGTGAGGGGCAACAGGGTTCACAGCATTTT	CATSEGQQGSQHF
TRBJ1-2	-	TRBV30	-	TGTGCCTGGAGTGTACGCGGGGCCTATGGCTACACCTTC	CAWSVRGAYGYTF
TRBJ1-2	-	TRBV5-5	-	TGTGCCAGCAGCTTGGTCTGGGACTGGACTAACTATGGCTACACCTTC	CASSLVWDWTNYGYTF
TRBJ2-5	TRBD2	TRBV5-1	-	TGCGCCAGCAGCACGGGACTAGCGGGGGGGAACCAAGAGACCCAGTACTTC	CASSTGLAGGNQETQYF
TRBJ1-1	TRBD1	TRBV10-3	-	TGTGCCATCGGACAGGCGGCGATGGGAGCTTTCTTT	CAIGQAAMGAFF
TRBJ1-6	-	TRBV9	-	TGTGCCAGCAGCGGACAGAATTCACCCCTCCACTTT	CASSGQNSPLHF
TRBJ2-7	-	TRBV7-3	-	TGTGCCAGCAGCTTAGGGGCGGCGCAAGAGCAGTACTTC	CASSLGAAQEQYF